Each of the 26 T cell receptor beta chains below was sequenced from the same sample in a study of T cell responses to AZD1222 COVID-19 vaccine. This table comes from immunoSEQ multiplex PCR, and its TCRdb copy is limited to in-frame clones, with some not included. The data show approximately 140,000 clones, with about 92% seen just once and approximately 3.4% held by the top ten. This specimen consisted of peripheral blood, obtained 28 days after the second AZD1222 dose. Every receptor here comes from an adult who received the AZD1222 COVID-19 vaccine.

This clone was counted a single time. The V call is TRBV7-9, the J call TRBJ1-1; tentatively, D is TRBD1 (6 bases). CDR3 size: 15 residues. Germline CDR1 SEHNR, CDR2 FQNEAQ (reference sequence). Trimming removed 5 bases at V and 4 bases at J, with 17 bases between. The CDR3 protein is CASSPDSEISTEAFF. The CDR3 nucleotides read TGTGCCAGCAGCCCGGACAGCGAAATATCCACTGAAGCTTTCTTT.

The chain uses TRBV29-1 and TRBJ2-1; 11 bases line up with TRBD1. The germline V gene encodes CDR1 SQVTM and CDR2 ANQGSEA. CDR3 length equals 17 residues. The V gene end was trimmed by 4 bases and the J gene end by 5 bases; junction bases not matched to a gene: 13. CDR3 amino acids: CSVVAYWGQGVDNEQFF. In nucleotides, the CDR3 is TGCAGCGTTGTTGCGTATTGGGGACAGGGGGTTGACAATGAGCAGTTCTTC.

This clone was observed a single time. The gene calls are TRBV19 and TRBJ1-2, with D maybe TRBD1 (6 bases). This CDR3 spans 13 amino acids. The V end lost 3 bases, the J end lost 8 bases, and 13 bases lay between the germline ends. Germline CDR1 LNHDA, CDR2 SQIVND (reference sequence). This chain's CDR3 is CASSMRDTRGYTF. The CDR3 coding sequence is TGTGCCAGTAGTATGCGGGACACTAGGGGCTACACCTTC. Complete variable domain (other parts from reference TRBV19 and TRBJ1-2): DGGITQSPKYLFRKEGQNVTLSCEQNLNHDAMYWYRQDPGQGLRLIYYSQIVNDFQKGDIAEGYSVSREKKESFPLTVTSAQKNPTAFYLCASSMRDTRGYTFGSGTRLTVV.

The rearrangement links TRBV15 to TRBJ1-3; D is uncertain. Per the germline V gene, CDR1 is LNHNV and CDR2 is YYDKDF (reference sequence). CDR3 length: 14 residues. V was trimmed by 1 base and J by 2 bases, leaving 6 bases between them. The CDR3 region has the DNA TGTGCCACCAGCAGAGTGGCACCTGGAAACACCATATATTTT. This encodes CATSRVAPGNTIYF.

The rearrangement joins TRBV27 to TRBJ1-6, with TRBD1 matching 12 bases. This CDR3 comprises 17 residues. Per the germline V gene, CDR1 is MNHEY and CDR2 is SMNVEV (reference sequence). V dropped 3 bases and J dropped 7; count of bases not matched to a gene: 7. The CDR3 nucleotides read TGTGCCAGCAGTTTCCTGGGACAGGGGGCAGAAAATTCACCCCTCCACTTT. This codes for CASSFLGQGAENSPLHF.

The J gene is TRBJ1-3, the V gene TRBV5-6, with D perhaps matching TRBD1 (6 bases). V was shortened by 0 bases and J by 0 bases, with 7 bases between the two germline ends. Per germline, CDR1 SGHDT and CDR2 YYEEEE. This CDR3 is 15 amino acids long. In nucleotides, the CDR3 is TGTGCCAGCAGCTTGGGACAGGCCTCTGGAAACACCATATATTTT. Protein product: CASSLGQASGNTIYF.

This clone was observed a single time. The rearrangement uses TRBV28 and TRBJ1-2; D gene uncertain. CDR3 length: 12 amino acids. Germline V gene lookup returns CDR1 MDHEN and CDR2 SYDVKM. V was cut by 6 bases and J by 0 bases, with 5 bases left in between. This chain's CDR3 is CASSLSNYGYTF. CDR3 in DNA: TGTGCCAGCAGCCTTTCTAACTATGGCTACACCTTC.

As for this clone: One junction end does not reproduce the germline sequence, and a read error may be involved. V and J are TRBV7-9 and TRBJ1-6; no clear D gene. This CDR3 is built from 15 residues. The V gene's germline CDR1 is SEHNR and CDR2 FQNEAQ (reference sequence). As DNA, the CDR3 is TGTGCCACCAGCAGTAGGAGCTCCTATAATTCACCCCTCCACTTT. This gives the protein CATSSRSSYNSPLHF.

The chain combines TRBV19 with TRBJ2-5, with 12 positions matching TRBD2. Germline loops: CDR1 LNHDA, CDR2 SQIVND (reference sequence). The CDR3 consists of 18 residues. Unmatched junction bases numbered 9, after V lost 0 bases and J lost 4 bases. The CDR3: CASSIDGPRLAGVETQYF. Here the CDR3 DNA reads TGTGCCAGTAGTATAGATGGCCCAAGACTAGCGGGGGTAGAGACCCAGTACTTC. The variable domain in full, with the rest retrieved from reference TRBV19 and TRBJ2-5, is DGGITQSPKYLFRKEGQNVTLSCEQNLNHDAMYWYRQDPGQGLRLIYYSQIVNDFQKGDIAEGYSVSREKKESFPLTVTSAQKNPTAFYLCASSIDGPRLAGVETQYFGPGTRLLVL.

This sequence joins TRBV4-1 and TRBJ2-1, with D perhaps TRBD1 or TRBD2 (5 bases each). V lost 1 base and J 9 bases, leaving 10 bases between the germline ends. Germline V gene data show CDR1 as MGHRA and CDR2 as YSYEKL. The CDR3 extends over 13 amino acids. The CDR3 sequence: CASSQGDRGEQFF. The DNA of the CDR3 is TGCGCCAGCAGCCAAGGGGACCGGGGTGAGCAGTTCTTC.

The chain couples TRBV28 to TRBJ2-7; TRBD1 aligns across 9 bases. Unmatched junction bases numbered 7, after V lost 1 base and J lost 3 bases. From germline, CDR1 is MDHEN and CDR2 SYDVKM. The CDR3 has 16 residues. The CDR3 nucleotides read TGTGCCAGCAGTTTATACCCCGGGACAGGGCGCTACGAGCAGTACTTC. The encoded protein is CASSLYPGTGRYEQYF.

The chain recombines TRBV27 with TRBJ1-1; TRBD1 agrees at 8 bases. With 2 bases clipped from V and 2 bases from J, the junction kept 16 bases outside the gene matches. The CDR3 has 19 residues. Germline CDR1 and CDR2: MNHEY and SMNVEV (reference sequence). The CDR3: CASSLRPGQELAPNTEAFF. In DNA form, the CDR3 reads TGTGCCAGCAGTTTAAGGCCGGGACAGGAATTGGCCCCAAACACTGAAGCTTTCTTT.

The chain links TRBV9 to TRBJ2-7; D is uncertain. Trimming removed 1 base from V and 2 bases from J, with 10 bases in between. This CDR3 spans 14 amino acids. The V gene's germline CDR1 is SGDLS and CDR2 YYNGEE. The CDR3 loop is CASSVRAGAYEQYF. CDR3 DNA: TGTGCCAGCAGCGTAAGGGCTGGCGCCTACGAGCAGTACTTC. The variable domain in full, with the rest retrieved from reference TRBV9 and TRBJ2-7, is DSGVTQTPKHLITATGQRVTLRCSPRSGDLSVYWYQQSLDQGLQFLIQYYNGEERAKGNILERFSAQQFPDLHSELNLSSLELGDSALYFCASSVRAGAYEQYFGPGTRLTVT.

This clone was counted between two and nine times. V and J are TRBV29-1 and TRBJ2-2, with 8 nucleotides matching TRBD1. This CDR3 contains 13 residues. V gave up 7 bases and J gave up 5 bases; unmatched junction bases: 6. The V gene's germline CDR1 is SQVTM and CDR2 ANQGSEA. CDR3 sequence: CSADRGETGELFF. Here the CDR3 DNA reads TGCAGCGCCGACAGGGGCGAGACCGGGGAGCTGTTTTTT.

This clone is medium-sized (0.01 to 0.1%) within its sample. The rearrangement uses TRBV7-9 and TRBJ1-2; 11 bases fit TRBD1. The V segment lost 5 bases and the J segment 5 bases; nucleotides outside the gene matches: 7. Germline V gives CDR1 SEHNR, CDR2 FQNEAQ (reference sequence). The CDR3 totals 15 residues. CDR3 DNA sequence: TGTGCCAGCAGCAACGGGACAGGGGGGGTTTATGGCTACACCTTC. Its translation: CASSNGTGGVYGYTF.

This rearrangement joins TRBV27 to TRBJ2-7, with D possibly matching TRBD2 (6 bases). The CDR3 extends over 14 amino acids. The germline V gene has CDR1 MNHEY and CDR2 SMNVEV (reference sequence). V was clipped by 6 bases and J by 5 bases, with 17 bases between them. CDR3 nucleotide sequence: TGTGCCAGCAGCTCGTACGCGGCGGGAAACGAGCAGTACTTC. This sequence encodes CASSSYAAGNEQYF.

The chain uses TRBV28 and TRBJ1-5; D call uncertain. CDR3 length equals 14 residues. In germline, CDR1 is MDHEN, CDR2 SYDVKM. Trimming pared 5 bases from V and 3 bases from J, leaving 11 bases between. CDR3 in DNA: TGTGCCAGCAGTCTGATTGAGCACAATCAGCCCCAGCATTTT. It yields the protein CASSLIEHNQPQHF.

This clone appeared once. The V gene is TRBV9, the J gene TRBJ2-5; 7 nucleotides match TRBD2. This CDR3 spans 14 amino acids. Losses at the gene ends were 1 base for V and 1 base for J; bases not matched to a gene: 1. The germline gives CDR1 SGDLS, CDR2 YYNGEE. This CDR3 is CASSVREGQETQYF. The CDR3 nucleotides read TGTGCCAGCAGCGTAAGGGAGGGCCAAGAGACCCAGTACTTC.

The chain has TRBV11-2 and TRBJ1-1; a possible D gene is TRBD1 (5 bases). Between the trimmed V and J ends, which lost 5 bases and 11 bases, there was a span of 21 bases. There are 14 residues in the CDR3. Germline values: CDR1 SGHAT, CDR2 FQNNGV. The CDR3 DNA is TGTGCCAGCAGCGACCTCCCCAGGGAGACGAACGCTTTCTTT. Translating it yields CASSDLPRETNAFF.

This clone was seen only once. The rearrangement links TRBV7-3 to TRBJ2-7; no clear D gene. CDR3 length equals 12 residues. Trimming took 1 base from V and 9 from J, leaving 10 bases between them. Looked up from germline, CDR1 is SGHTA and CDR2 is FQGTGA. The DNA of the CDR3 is TGTGCCAGCAGCTTAATTCCGGGTGTGCAGTACTTC. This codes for CASSLIPGVQYF.

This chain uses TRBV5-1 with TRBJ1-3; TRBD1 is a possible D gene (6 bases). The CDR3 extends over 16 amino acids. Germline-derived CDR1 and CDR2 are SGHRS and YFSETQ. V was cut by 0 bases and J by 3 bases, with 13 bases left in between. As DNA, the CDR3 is TGCGCCAGCAGCTTGGTAGGGACAACGAGTGGAAACACCATATATTTT. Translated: CASSLVGTTSGNTIYF. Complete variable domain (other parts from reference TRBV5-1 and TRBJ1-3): KAGVTQTPRYLIKTRGQQVTLSCSPISGHRSVSWYQQTPGQGLQFLFEYFSETQRNKGNFPGRFSGRQFSNSRSEMNVSTLELGDSALYLCASSLVGTTSGNTIYFGEGSWLTVV.

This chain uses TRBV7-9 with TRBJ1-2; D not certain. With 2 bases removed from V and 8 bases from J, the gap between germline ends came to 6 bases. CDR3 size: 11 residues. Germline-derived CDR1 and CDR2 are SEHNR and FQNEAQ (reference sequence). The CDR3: CASSLTGGYTF. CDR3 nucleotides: TGTGCCAGCAGCTTAACGGGGGGCTACACCTTC.

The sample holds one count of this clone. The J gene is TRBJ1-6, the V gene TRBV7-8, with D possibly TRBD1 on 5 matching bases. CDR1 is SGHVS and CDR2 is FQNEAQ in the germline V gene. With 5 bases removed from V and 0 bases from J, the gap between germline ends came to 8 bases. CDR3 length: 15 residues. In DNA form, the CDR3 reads TGTGCCAGCAGCATCCAGGGCTCCTATAATTCACCCCTCCACTTT. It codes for CASSIQGSYNSPLHF.

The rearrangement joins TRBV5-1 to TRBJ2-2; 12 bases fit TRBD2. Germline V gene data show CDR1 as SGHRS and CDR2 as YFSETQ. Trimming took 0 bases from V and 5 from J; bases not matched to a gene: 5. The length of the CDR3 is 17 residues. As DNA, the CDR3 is TGCGCCAGCAGCTTGGGACTAGCGGGAGTAGGGACCGGGGAGCTGTTTTTT. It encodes CASSLGLAGVGTGELFF.

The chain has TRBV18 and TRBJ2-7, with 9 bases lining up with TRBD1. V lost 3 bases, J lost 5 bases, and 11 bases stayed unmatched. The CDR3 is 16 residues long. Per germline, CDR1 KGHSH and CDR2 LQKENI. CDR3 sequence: CASSPFNSGQGNEQYF. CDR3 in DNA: TGTGCCAGCTCACCTTTTAACTCGGGACAGGGAAACGAGCAGTACTTC.

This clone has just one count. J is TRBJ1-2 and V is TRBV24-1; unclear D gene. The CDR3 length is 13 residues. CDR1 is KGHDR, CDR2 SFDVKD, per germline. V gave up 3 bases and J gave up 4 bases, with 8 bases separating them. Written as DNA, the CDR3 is TGTGCCACCAGTGATGAACAGAGCTATGGCTACACCTTC. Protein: CATSDEQSYGYTF.